A selection of T cell receptor beta chains follows, all from one sample in a study of blood T cell repertoires in COVID-19. Profiled with immunoSEQ multiplex PCR; TCRdb holds only in-frame clones, not every one. The repertoire holds about 89,000 clones, with approximately 84% as singletons. What was sequenced was peripheral blood. Source of these receptors: a man between 70 and 80 years old with COVID-19, enrolled during active disease. The CDR3 runs from the conserved cysteine through the conserved F or W. The order of the fields is D gene, J gene, clone size, V gene, CDR3 length, CDR3 DNA, CDR3 protein. A D gene is named only where the DNA matches it firmly. Expanded clones are given a class, and other clones once, few, many or no size at all.

>-|TRBJ2-2|-|TRBV7-2|14
TGTGCCAGCAGCTCCCAGGTGGGCACCGGGGAGCTGTTTTTT
CASSSQVGTGELFF
>-|TRBJ2-5|-|TRBV5-1|13
TGCGCCACACGACAGTCTGACCAAGAGACCCAGTACTTC
CATRQSDQETQYF
>TRBD1|TRBJ2-3|-|TRBV11-3|15
TGTGCCAGCACCCGGACAGGGGACGCCACAGATACGCAGTATTTT
CASTRTGDATDTQYF
>-|TRBJ1-6|-|TRBV19|14
TGTGCCAGTAGTATAGGGCAGAATAATTCACCCCTCCACTTT
CASSIGQNNSPLHF
>TRBD2|TRBJ2-1|-|TRBV27|15
TGTGCCAGCAGTTTGGACGGGAGGGCTCCAAATGAGCAGTTCTTC
CASSLDGRAPNEQFF
>-|TRBJ2-4|-|TRBV3-1/TRBV3-2|16
TGTGCCAGCAGCCAAGATCCGGTTTACTTGGTAGACATTCAGTACTTC
CASSQDPVYLVDIQYF
>-|TRBJ2-3|-|TRBV5-1|12
TGCGCCAGCAGCTCCAAGCGAGATACGCAGTATTTT
CASSSKRDTQYF
>TRBD1|TRBJ1-1|-|TRBV10-2|15
TGCGCCAGCGGCGGGACAGACTATATGAACACTGAAGCTTTCTTT
CASGGTDYMNTEAFF
>-|TRBJ2-7|-|TRBV27|15
TGTGCCAGCAGTGCCAAAACAGGGATCTCGGGCGAGCAGTACTTC
CASSAKTGISGEQYF
>-|TRBJ1-1|-|TRBV30|12
TGTGCCTGGAGGGCTTTTGGCACTGAAGCTTTCTTT
CAWRAFGTEAFF
>-|TRBJ2-7|-|TRBV4-2|18
TGTGCCAGCAGCCAAGGGATTTCGGGACAAGTTTACTCCTACGAGCAGTACTTC
CASSQGISGQVYSYEQYF
>TRBD1|TRBJ2-5|-|TRBV7-2|15
TGTGCCAGCAGCTACCAGCCAGGGGGCGGAGAGACCCAGTACTTC
CASSYQPGGGETQYF
>TRBD2|TRBJ2-5|-|TRBV19|14
TGTGCCAGTAGTATCTCGGGGGGGCTGGAGACCCAGTACTTC
CASSISGGLETQYF
>-|TRBJ2-7|-|TRBV7-9|14
TGTGCCAGCAGCTTAAGCCGGGCGGGGCGCGAGCAGTACTTC
CASSLSRAGREQYF
>-|TRBJ2-6|-|TRBV4-3|16
TGCGCCAGCAGCCAAAGCGGCAAACCAGGGGCCAACGTCCTGACTTTC
CASSQSGKPGANVLTF
>-|TRBJ1-1|-|TRBV21-1|15
TGTGCCAGCACCCTATTTGGACAGGGCGGCACTGAAGCTTTCTTT
CASTLFGQGGTEAFF
>TRBD2|TRBJ2-1|-|TRBV11-2|13
TGTGCCAGCAGCTTGGGACTAGAAAATGAGCAGTTCTTC
CASSLGLENEQFF
>TRBD1|TRBJ2-3|few|TRBV6-2/TRBV6-3|15
TGTGCCAGCAGTCAATGGGACAGGGAAGCAGATACGCAGTATTTT
CASSQWDREADTQYF
>-|TRBJ1-5|-|TRBV27|12
TGTGCCAGCAGCCCTAACAATCAGCCCCAGCATTTT
CASSPNNQPQHF
>-|TRBJ1-3|-|TRBV7-9|15
TGTGCCAGCAGCCCGTGGACAGAGGGTGGAAACACCATATATTTT
CASSPWTEGGNTIYF
>-|TRBJ2-7|few|TRBV4-2|16
TGTGCCAGCAGCCAAGAAGAGACAGGAGAACCCTACGAGCAGTACTTC
CASSQEETGEPYEQYF
>-|TRBJ2-7|-|TRBV27|14
TGTGCCACCTCAACCGCGGGAAAAGGGAACGAGCAGTACTTC
CATSTAGKGNEQYF
>TRBD1|TRBJ2-1|-|TRBV6-5|14
TGTGCCATCAAACAGGGGTTAACTTACAATGAGCAGTTCTTC
CAIKQGLTYNEQFF
>TRBD2|TRBJ2-1|-|TRBV7-2|14
TGTGCCAGCAGCCCGGGACTACATTCGGATGAGCAGTTCTTC
CASSPGLHSDEQFF
>-|TRBJ2-1|-|TRBV24-1|14
TGTGCCACCAGTGACCCCCGACTGGGGGCGGACCAGTTCTTC
CATSDPRLGADQFF
>TRBD1|TRBJ2-1|-|TRBV11-3|15
TGTGCCAGCAGCTCCTCGGACAGGGCCCCCAATGAGCAGTTCTTC
CASSSSDRAPNEQFF
>TRBD1|TRBJ1-1|-|TRBV5-1|16
TGCGCCAGCAGCTACACAGGGGGCGCCGAGAACACTGAAGCTTTCTTT
CASSYTGGAENTEAFF
>TRBD1|TRBJ2-3|-|TRBV28|18
TGTGCCAGCAGTCCCTCAACGGGACAGGGCATAAACACAGATACGCAGTATTTT
CASSPSTGQGINTDTQYF
>-|TRBJ1-2|-|TRBV18|15
TGTGCCAGCTCACCGTCAGATGAGCTAGGCTATGGCTACACCTTC
CASSPSDELGYGYTF
>-|TRBJ1-2|-|TRBV6-1|13
TGTGCCAGCAGTGAACCCGAGCGCTATGGCTACACCTTC
CASSEPERYGYTF
>TRBD1|TRBJ1-5|-|TRBV7-2|14
TGTGCCAGCAGCAGTGGGACAGGGCACCAGCCCCAGCATTTT
CASSSGTGHQPQHF
>-|TRBJ1-1|-|TRBV10-1|16
TGCGCCAGGATACTCCGGGACAACCCTAAAGGCATTGAAGCTTTCTTT
CARILRDNPKGIEAFF
>TRBD1|TRBJ1-1|-|TRBV5-1|14
TGCGCCAGCAGCTCTCGGACAGGGGGCACTGAAGCTTTCTTT
CASSSRTGGTEAFF
>TRBD2|TRBJ2-7|once|TRBV7-2|16
TGTGCCAGCAGCTTAGGAGGTAGCGGGGCCTCCTACGAGCAGTACTTC
CASSLGGSGASYEQYF
>TRBD2|TRBJ2-7|few|TRBV12-3/TRBV12-4|12
TGTGCCAGCAGTTTGGCTAGCGGCGAGCAGTACTTC
CASSLASGEQYF
>-|TRBJ1-3|-|TRBV7-2|17
TGTGCCAGCAGCAGGGGCCCGATTCCATTTACTGGAAACACCATATATTTT
CASSRGPIPFTGNTIYF
>TRBD1|TRBJ1-4|-|TRBV28|13
TGTGCCAGCAGGCTACAGGGGAATGAAAAACTGTTTTTT
CASRLQGNEKLFF
>TRBD2|TRBJ2-1|-|TRBV11-2|17
TGTGCCAGCAGCTTTCAAGGACTAGCGGGAAACTACAATGAGCAGTTCTTC
CASSFQGLAGNYNEQFF
>TRBD1|TRBJ2-1|-|TRBV5-1|14
TGCGCCAGCAGCTTTACGGGACAGGGTAATGAGCAGTTCTTC
CASSFTGQGNEQFF
>-|TRBJ2-2|few|TRBV5-1|16
TGCGCCAGCAGCCTTCCCTTTTTCACAGCCACCGGGGAGCTGTTTTTT
CASSLPFFTATGELFF
>TRBD1|TRBJ1-2|-|TRBV27|12
TGTGCCAGCCCGACAGGGATCAAGGGCTACACCTTC
CASPTGIKGYTF
>-|TRBJ2-7|-|TRBV20-1|11
TGCAGTGCCAGCAGGGGTTACGAGCAGTACTTC
CSASRGYEQYF
>-|TRBJ1-4|-|TRBV19|16
TGTGCCAGTAGTTCAGATCGACAGGCAACTAATGAAAAACTGTTTTTT
CASSSDRQATNEKLFF
>TRBD1|TRBJ1-3|-|TRBV7-2|14
TGTGCCAGCAGGACCCAGGGGGCTGGAAACACCATATATTTT
CASRTQGAGNTIYF
>-|TRBJ2-6|-|TRBV6-5|15
TGTGCCAGCAGGTTACAGGGCTCTGGGGCCAACGTCCTGACTTTC
CASRLQGSGANVLTF
>-|TRBJ1-1|-|TRBV19|14
TGTGCCAGTAGCTCTTTGGGCCTGGGGCCTGAAGCTTTCTTT
CASSSLGLGPEAFF